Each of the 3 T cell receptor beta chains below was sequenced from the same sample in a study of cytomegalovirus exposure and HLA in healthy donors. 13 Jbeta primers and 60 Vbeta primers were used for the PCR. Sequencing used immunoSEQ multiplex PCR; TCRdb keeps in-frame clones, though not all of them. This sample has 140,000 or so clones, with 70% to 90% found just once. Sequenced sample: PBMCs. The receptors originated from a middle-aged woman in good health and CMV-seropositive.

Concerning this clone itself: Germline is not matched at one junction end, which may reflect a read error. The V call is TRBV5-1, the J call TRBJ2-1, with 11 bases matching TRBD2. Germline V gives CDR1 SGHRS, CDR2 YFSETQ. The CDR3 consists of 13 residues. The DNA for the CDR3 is TGCGCAAGCAGGCTAGCGGGGGGTGATGAGCAGTTCTTC. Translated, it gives CASRLAGGDEQFF.

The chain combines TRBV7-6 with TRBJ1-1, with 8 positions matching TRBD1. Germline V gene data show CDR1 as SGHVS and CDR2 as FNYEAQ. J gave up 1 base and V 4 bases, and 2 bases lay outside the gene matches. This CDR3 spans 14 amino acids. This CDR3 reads CASSSDRGNTEAFF. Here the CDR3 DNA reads TGTGCCAGCAGCTCCGACAGGGGGAACACTGAAGCTTTCTTT.

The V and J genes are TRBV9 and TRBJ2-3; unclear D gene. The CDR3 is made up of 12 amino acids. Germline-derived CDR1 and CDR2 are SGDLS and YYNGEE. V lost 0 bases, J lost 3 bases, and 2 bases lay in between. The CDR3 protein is CASSVATDTQYF. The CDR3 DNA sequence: TGTGCCAGCAGCGTAGCTACAGATACGCAGTATTTT.